The 22 T cell receptor beta chains in this list originate from one sample, sequenced in a study of T cell repertoires in cytomegalovirus infection. From the reads, TCRdb called clonotypes with MiXCR, one entry per CDR3 protein. The data show fewer than 550,000 distinct CDR3 sequences, 15% to 20% seen once. The sample was CD8+ T cells from PBMCs. All receptors come from a human donor in good health (CMV status not recorded). Some clones in this sample may be carry-over from other donors' samples.

This clonotype was seen more than once but under ten times. The rearrangement uses TRBV20-1 and TRBJ2-2; possibly TRBD1 for D (5 bases). The CDR3 has 14 residues. Per germline, CDR1 DFQATT and CDR2 SNEGSKA (reference sequence). Trimming pared 1 base from V and 5 bases from J, leaving 11 bases between. The CDR3 loop reads CSARAPKGTGELFF. CDR3 nucleotides: TGCAGTGCTAGAGCACCAAAGGGGACCGGGGAGCTGTTTTTT.

This clonotype was found a few times. The rearrangement joins TRBV27 to TRBJ2-7, with D hard to call. The V gene lost 6 bases and the J gene lost 0 bases, with 12 bases spanning the gap. Germline values: CDR1 MNHEY, CDR2 SMNVEV (reference sequence). The CDR3 runs 14 residues. The CDR3 DNA reads as TGTGCCAGCAGGGAACAGTTCACCTCCTACGAGCAGTACTTC. This gives the protein CASREQFTSYEQYF.

Many counts were recorded for this clonotype. V is TRBV6-5 and J is TRBJ2-7, with TRBD1 identical over 9 bases. In germline, CDR1 is MNHEY, CDR2 SVGAGI. CDR3 length: 15 residues. With V trimmed by 0 bases and J by 2 bases, 2 bases remained unmatched. Here the CDR3 DNA reads TGTGCCAGCAGTTACTCGAACAGGGGGCCCTACGAGCAGTACTTC. Its translation is CASSYSNRGPYEQYF.

There are many counts of this clonotype. V is TRBV7-9 and J is TRBJ1-1, with 8 bases that match TRBD1. The CDR3 runs to 16 residues. Germline lookup yields CDR1 SEHNR and CDR2 FQNEAQ (reference sequence). V lost 5 bases to trimming and J lost 0 bases; unmatched junction nucleotides: 8. The CDR3 bases are TGTGCCAGCAGCACGGGACAGGTCCAAATGAACACTGAAGCTTTCTTT. Protein sequence: CASSTGQVQMNTEAFF.

The J gene is TRBJ2-5, the V gene TRBV5-5; D possibly corresponds to TRBD1 (6 bases). Trimming shortened V by 0 bases and J by 5 bases, and 17 bases separated the two germline ends. Germline values: CDR1 SGHKS, CDR2 YYEKEE (reference sequence). The CDR3 is 16 amino acids. CDR3 region: CASSLGQGQRLETQYF. CDR3 in DNA: TGTGCCAGCAGCTTGGGTCAGGGACAACGGCTGGAGACCCAGTACTTC.

Details on this clonotype: Since a much larger clone is just one base distant, this may be a read error. The rearrangement links TRBV6-1 to TRBJ1-4; D may be TRBD1 (5 bases). Looked up from germline, CDR1 is MNHNS and CDR2 is SASEGT. Trimming removed 6 bases at V and 6 bases at J, with 17 bases between. The CDR3 contains 15 residues. As DNA, the CDR3 is TGTGCCAGCAGAGCCGGGCCTAGGGGCTATGAAAAACTGTTTTTT. Amino acids: CASRAGPRGYEKLFF.

The chain employs TRBV5-1 and TRBJ1-1; D unclear. This CDR3 is built from 13 residues. Trimming took 7 bases from V and 4 from J, leaving 14 bases between them. Germline V gene data show CDR1 as SGHRS and CDR2 as YFSETQ. The CDR3 loop reads CASDLIGGTEAFF. Here the CDR3 DNA reads TGCGCCAGCGACCTCATCGGTGGCACTGAAGCTTTCTTT. Looking up the rest from reference TRBV5-1 and TRBJ1-1 gives the full variable domain: KAGVTQTPRYLIKTRGQQVTLSCSPISGHRSVSWYQQTPGQGLQFLFEYFSETQRNKGNFPGRFSGRQFSNSRSEMNVSTLELGDSALYLCASDLIGGTEAFFGQGTRLTVV.

At least ten counts were recorded for this clonotype. This chain joins TRBV6-5 and TRBJ2-7, with D possibly being TRBD1 or TRBD2 (5 bases each). Trimming took off 0 bases at V and 2 bases at J, with 17 bases between the two ends. CDR3 size: 17 residues. Germline-derived CDR1 and CDR2 are MNHEY and SVGAGI. CDR3 nucleotides: TGTGCCAGCAGTTACTCTACAGGAGAGGGGTCACCCTACGAGCAGTACTTC. Its protein product is CASSYSTGEGSPYEQYF.

This clonotype was observed at least ten times. The genes are TRBV2 and TRBJ1-2, with 8 nucleotides matching TRBD1. The germline V gene encodes CDR1 SNHLY and CDR2 FYNNEI. CDR3 size: 11 residues. The J segment lost 8 bases and the V segment lost 8 bases, leaving 4 bases of the junction unmatched. This CDR3 is CASPGQGGYTF. CDR3 coding DNA: TGTGCCAGCCCTGGACAGGGCGGCTACACCTTC.

In its sample, this clonotype was seen a few times. V is TRBV19 and J is TRBJ2-3; a weak D match, TRBD1 (6 bases). The CDR3 consists of 15 residues. V lost 7 bases and J lost 0, with 14 bases in between. The V gene's germline CDR1 is LNHDA and CDR2 SQIVND (reference sequence). CDR3 residues: CASTLNGGSTDTQYF. CDR3 DNA: TGTGCCAGTACATTGAATGGGGGCAGCACAGATACGCAGTATTTT.

This rearrangement joins TRBV7-9 to TRBJ2-1, with D tentatively TRBD1 or TRBD2 (6 bases each). Trimming shortened V by 1 base and J by 0 bases, and 10 bases separated the two germline ends. CDR3 length equals 16 residues. Germline CDR1 reads SEHNR; CDR2 reads FQNEAQ (reference sequence). The CDR3: CASSLDRGPSYNEQFF. CDR3 sequence (DNA): TGTGCCAGCAGCTTAGATCGGGGGCCCTCCTACAATGAGCAGTTCTTC. Full variable domain (rest looked up from reference TRBV7-9 and TRBJ2-1): DTGVSQNPRHKITKRGQNVTFRCDPISEHNRLYWYRQTLGQGPEFLTYFQNEAQLEKSRLLSDRFSAERPKGSFSTLEIQRTEQGDSAMYLCASSLDRGPSYNEQFFGPGTRLTVL.

This clonotype was seen a handful of times. V usage is TRBV27 and J usage is TRBJ2-3, with D perhaps TRBD1 (6 bases). This CDR3 region has 15 residues. The germline gives CDR1 MNHEY, CDR2 SMNVEV (reference sequence). Trimming pared 7 bases from V and 6 bases from J, leaving 20 bases between. DNA of the CDR3: TGTGCCAGCAATATCGGACAGCCGGCCCCCGATACGCAGTATTTT. This sequence encodes CASNIGQPAPDTQYF.

This clonotype was found many times. V is TRBV11-2 and J is TRBJ2-3; D call uncertain. Germline values: CDR1 SGHAT, CDR2 FQNNGV. This CDR3 has 13 amino acids. V dropped 3 bases and J dropped 3 bases, with 7 bases sitting between them. CDR3 nucleotide sequence: TGTGCCAGCAGCTTGGACCCGACAGATACGCAGTATTTT. As protein: CASSLDPTDTQYF. Full variable domain (remainder filled in from reference TRBV11-2 and TRBJ2-3): EAGVAQSPRYKIIEKRQSVAFWCNPISGHATLYWYQQILGQGPKLLIQFQNNGVVDDSQLPKDRFSAERLKGVDSTLKIQPAKLEDSAVYLCASSLDPTDTQYFGPGTRLTVL.

The chain recombines TRBV20-1 with TRBJ2-3; 11 bases agree with TRBD2. Germline V lookup: CDR1 DFQATT, CDR2 SNEGSKA (reference sequence). Unmatched junction bases numbered 5, after V lost 3 bases and J lost 0 bases. The CDR3 contains 16 residues. The CDR3: CSARSTSGVSTDTQYF. DNA of the CDR3: TGCAGTGCTAGGTCGACTAGCGGGGTTAGCACAGATACGCAGTATTTT.

As to this clonotype: A much bigger clone sits one base away, suggesting this may be a read error. In nucleotides, the CDR3 is TGTGCCATCAGTGAGTCTCCCTACGAGCAGTACTTC. Protein sequence: CAISESPYEQYF. The chain is built from TRBV10-3 and TRBJ2-7, with no clear D. There are 12 residues in the CDR3. Germline V gives CDR1 ENHRY, CDR2 SYGVKD. Trimming cost V 0 bases and J 2 bases, with 2 bases left between them.

This chain links TRBV7-8 with TRBJ2-1; 8 bases match TRBD2. Germline CDR1 SGHVS, CDR2 FQNEAQ. The CDR3 length is 19 residues. Losses at the gene ends were 2 bases for V and 7 bases for J; bases not matched to a gene: 19. The CDR3 bases are TGTGCCAGCAGCTTAAGATCACAGGGCTCAGCGGGAGTAGGTAATGAGCAGTTCTTC. It specifies CASSLRSQGSAGVGNEQFF.

This clonotype was seen a few times. The rearrangement joins TRBV28 to TRBJ2-3; 8 bases map to TRBD2. Trimming took 5 bases from V and 6 from J; bases not matched to a gene: 7. The CDR3 has 14 residues. Germline CDR1 is MDHEN and CDR2 is SYDVKM. Here the CDR3 reads CASSGGTSGDTQYF. The CDR3 DNA reads as TGTGCCAGCAGTGGGGGGACTAGTGGTGATACGCAGTATTTT.

This clonotype showed up just a few times. The CDR3 region is CASSLYRGTFEKLFF. The CDR3 DNA is TGTGCCAGCAGTCTCTACAGGGGGACCTTTGAAAAACTGTTTTTT. The rearrangement uses TRBV27 and TRBJ1-4; 8 nucleotides match TRBD1. CDR1 and CDR2 (germline): MNHEY, SMNVEV (reference sequence). Losses at the gene ends were 5 bases for V and 7 bases for J; bases not matched to a gene: 9. The CDR3 sequence is 15 residues long.

This clonotype has more than one count but fewer than ten. The chain joins TRBV20-1 to TRBJ2-4; possibly TRBD1 for D (6 bases). Germline V gene lookup returns CDR1 DFQATT and CDR2 SNEGSKA (reference sequence). The length of the CDR3 is 14 residues. V lost 0 bases, J lost 5 bases, and 11 bases lay in between. The CDR3 protein is CSARDPRQENIQYF. The CDR3, as DNA: TGCAGTGCTAGAGACCCCCGACAGGAAAACATTCAGTACTTC.

DNA for the CDR3: TGTGCCAGTAGTATCAGGAGAAACACCATATATTTT. Protein product: CASSIRRNTIYF. The chain joins TRBV19 to TRBJ1-3; D not certain. This CDR3 has 12 residues. Trimming removed 3 bases from V and 5 bases from J, with 5 bases in between. Germline values: CDR1 LNHDA, CDR2 SQIVND (reference sequence).

On this clonotype: The junction does not match germline at one end; this may be a read error. The CDR3 here is CASREDIFNYGYTF. The CDR3 bases are TGTGCCAGCAGAGAAGACATATTTAACTATGGCTACACCTTC. The chain uses TRBV6-1 and TRBJ1-2; D gene unclear. This CDR3 comprises 14 residues. CDR1 and CDR2 from the germline V gene are MNHNS and SASEGT.

This clonotype has only a few counts. The V call is TRBV15, the J call TRBJ2-3; D might be TRBD1 (6 bases). The ends were cut back, 8 bases at V and 3 bases at J, with 15 bases in the middle. Germline V CDR1 and CDR2: LNHNV, YYDKDF (reference sequence). The CDR3 is made up of 14 amino acids. CDR3 residues: CATDTGSKTDTQYF. The CDR3 region has the DNA TGTGCCACCGATACAGGGAGTAAGACAGATACGCAGTATTTT.